This T cell receptor beta chain emerged from a study of blood T cell repertoires in COVID-19. For the study at large: T cells, B-cell-depleted T cells, or PBMCs supplied cDNA or gDNA.

The table came from immunoSEQ multiplex PCR; TCRdb's copy has only in-frame clones and leaves some out. This sample carries 380,000 or so clones, 70% to 90% of them seen once, and the ten largest clones take approximately 1%. Looked up from germline, CDR1 is SGDLS and CDR2 is YYNGEE. Trimming removed 0 bases from V and 1 base from J, with 13 bases in between. This CDR3 contains 16 residues. The V and J genes are TRBV9 and TRBJ1-1; maybe TRBD1 (5 bases). The specimen was PBMCs or T cells enriched from blood (not recorded which). The TCR originated in a woman aged 30 to 39 with acute COVID-19. CDR3 protein: CASSVDAGPKNTEAFF. The CDR3, as DNA: TGTGCCAGCAGCGTAGATGCAGGGCCCAAGAACACTGAAGCTTTCTTT. Full variable domain (rest looked up from reference TRBV9 and TRBJ1-1): DSGVTQTPKHLITATGQRVTLRCSPRSGDLSVYWYQQSLDQGLQFLIQYYNGEERAKGNILERFSAQQFPDLHSELNLSSLELGDSALYFCASSVDAGPKNTEAFFGQGTRLTVV.